This TCR beta chain originates from a study of T cell responses to AZD1222 COVID-19 vaccine. The repertoire was sequenced with immunoSEQ multiplex PCR; TCRdb's copy has only in-frame clones and lacks some. The repertoire consists of some 40,000 clones, with 88% occurring once and the leading ten covering approximately 27%. V was clipped by 1 base and J by 4 bases; unmatched bases: 7. The germline gives CDR1 SGHTA, CDR2 FQGNSA. The CDR3 is 16 amino acids. This clone was recorded only once. Source: peripheral blood, taken 28 days after the second dose of the MenACWY control vaccine. The V and J genes are TRBV7-2 and TRBJ1-2; 9 bases fit TRBD1. The TCR was taken from an adult who received the MenACWY meningococcal vaccine as a control. The CDR3 sequence is CASSLEGTGSPYGYTF. The CDR3 DNA is TGTGCCAGCAGCTTAGAGGGGACAGGGAGCCCCTATGGCTACACCTTC.